This TCR beta chain was identified during a study of CD8+CD57+ T cells in acquired aplastic anemia. Study-level findings and limits: Simpson's diversity of CD8+ cells was not significantly different in patients compared with controls.

Patients included in sequencing had previously demonstrated CD8+CD57+ cell expansion by flow cytometry. None of the patients had been given any therapy when their blood was sampled. A note on this clonotype: The antigen is unknown.

CDR3 and TCR beta VDJ profiling relied on a genomic DNA template. TCRdb re-analysed the reads in MiXCR, keeping a single row per CDR3 protein. The table lists fewer than 200,000 distinct CDR3 sequences, roughly 48% of them singletons. The sequence was obtained from a human donor with aplastic anemia. The sample taken for sequencing was sorted CD4+, CD8+, or CD8+CD57+ T cells (not recorded which) from PBMCs.

CDR3 loop: CASQNDPTETQYF. The CDR3 DNA reads TGTGCCAGCCAAAACGACCCGACGGAGACCCAGTACTTC. The chain joins TRBV14 to TRBJ2-5; D is unclear. The CDR3 is made up of 13 amino acids. Deletions cut 8 bases from V and 5 bases from J, with 15 bases between. Germline CDR1 and CDR2: SGHDN and FVKESK.